This T cell receptor (beta chain) was recovered during a study of monozygotic twins with inflammatory bowel disease. CDR3 length equals 13 residues. One blood sample of approximately 2.5 ml was taken from each donor. Comment on this clonotype: Its target is not known.

Study findings and constraints: People with IBD had fewer clonotypes in common with others than healthy twins did, especially with disease activity. No one strong IBD-associated signal or clonotype was supported.

TCRdb reprocessed the 5' RACE reads and stores each CDR3 protein as one record, lacking DNA. Its clone listing holds 330,000 or so distinct CDR3 sequences. The rearrangement joins TRBV12-3 or TRBV12-4 to TRBJ1-1; as DNA is missing, the TRBD1 call by TCRdb cannot be tested. Sequenced input: blood. The sequence derives from a human donor with ulcerative colitis or Crohn's disease, or a healthy co-twin of an affected twin (not recorded which). The CDR3 is CASIRTGDTEAFF.